This TCR beta chain stems from a study of read filtering for tumor transcriptome and immune sequencing. Overall study context: After DNase treatment, RNA was made into whole-transcriptome libraries. TCR-mapped reads were about 3.5 to 11 million with IR-seq versus roughly 80 to 1,300 with RNA-seq. Regarding the study as a whole: IR-seq captured clonotypes deeper and more reliably than RNA-seq.

V lost 3 bases to trimming and J lost 6 bases, with 13 bases between them. The CDR3 contains 14 residues. Germline assignment: CDR1 SGDLS and CDR2 YYNGEE. The table lists this clonotype with a few counts. Its antigen is not known. This library used roughly 430 ng RNA and molecular barcoded adaptors spanning alpha/delta and beta/gamma chains. TCRdb recomputed calls from the reads with MiXCR, one row per CDR3 protein. The data contain 65,000 or so distinct CDR3 sequences, about 19% of them singletons. The sequenced sample was a population of CD138-negative cells sorted from bone marrow. The receptor's source is a donor aged 40 or over with multiple myeloma. V gene TRBV9 combines with J gene TRBJ1-5, with a possible D match to TRBD1 (6 bases). CDR3 sequence (DNA): TGTGCCAGCAGCGAGGGGGGGGCAGCTCAGCCCCAGCATTTT. This translates into CASSEGGAAQPQHF.